This T cell receptor beta chain stems from a study of cytomegalovirus exposure and HLA in healthy donors. Across the study: For the approximately 400 genotyped donors, approximately 83% fell within the Caucasian-associated ancestry cluster.

Overall study findings and caveats: An analysis was carried out later, and it reportedly showed fewer N-insertions in an Asian-associated ancestry cluster than the roughly 670-donor mean.

The PCR was carried out with 60 Vbeta primers and 13 Jbeta primers. TCRdb's copy holds only in-frame clones and misses some; the assay was immunoSEQ multiplex PCR. The sample lists some 150,000 clones, about 64% seen once, with under 2.5% in the top ten. In the case of this clone: Antigen unknown.

This TCR was recovered from a woman in her thirties or forties in good health and CMV-seronegative. Source material: PBMCs.

The CDR3 nucleotides read TGTGCCAGCAGCCAATATGGACAGGTATCCATGAACACTGAAGCTTTCTTT. This gives the protein CASSQYGQVSMNTEAFF. The gene calls are TRBV4-2 and TRBJ1-1, with 7 bases matching TRBD1. Germline V gene sequence: CDR1 LGHNA, CDR2 YNFKEQ. The length of the CDR3 is 17 residues. V lost 2 bases and J lost 0; bases outside the gene matches: 9.